Below are 21 T cell receptor beta chains sequenced from a single sample in a study of molecular identifiers for immune sequencing clone quantification. MiXCR, run by TCRdb on the PCR reads, gives a single entry per CDR3 protein. The table includes about half a million distinct CDR3 sequences, about a fifth detected once. Material: naive CD8+ T cells from blood, with Jurkat cell RNA spiked in. The subset is: FACS-sorted CD8+CD4-CCR7+CD45RA+ naive T cells. The receptor set was obtained from a human donor in good health. Some libraries in this study had Jurkat cell RNA spiked in.

This clonotype was picked up many times. V gene TRBV20-1 combines with J gene TRBJ2-7; 7 bases align to TRBD2. The CDR3 totals 13 residues. Germline trimming cut 3 bases from V and 2 bases from J; bases unmatched to any gene: 4. CDR1 and CDR2 (germline): DFQATT, SNEGSKA (reference sequence). DNA of the CDR3: TGCAGTGCTAGTCCTAGCGGAACCTACGAGCAGTACTTC. Translating it yields CSASPSGTYEQYF.

The chain uses TRBV12-3 or TRBV12-4 and TRBJ1-5, with D perhaps TRBD1 (5 bases). V was pared by 6 bases and J by 6 bases, with 12 bases between. The CDR3 is 13 amino acids. CDR3 in amino acids: CASSRGGSQPQHF. The CDR3 DNA reads TGTGCCAGCAGCCGGGGGGGGAGTCAGCCCCAGCATTTT.

V and J are TRBV25-1 and TRBJ1-2, with TRBD1 identical over 7 bases. V shed 7 bases, J shed 2 bases, and the junction held 1 base outside the gene matches. This CDR3 has 12 amino acids. Germline lookup yields CDR1 MGHDK and CDR2 SYGVNS. The CDR3 DNA is TGTGCCAGCAAGACAGGGAACTATGGCTACACCTTC. Its translation is CASKTGNYGYTF.

This rearrangement joins TRBV6-5 to TRBJ2-5; D tentatively fits TRBD1 or TRBD2 (5 bases each). Trimming left V 4 bases short and J 5 bases short, with 17 bases between. This CDR3 spans 15 amino acids. Germline CDR1 is MNHEY and CDR2 is SVGAGI. CDR3: CASSCSWDLLETQYF. For the CDR3, the DNA is TGTGCCAGCAGTTGCTCTTGGGACCTCCTTGAGACCCAGTACTTC.

The chain recombines TRBV28 with TRBJ1-5, with a possible D match to TRBD1 (5 bases). The germline gives CDR1 MDHEN, CDR2 SYDVKM. The CDR3 is made up of 16 amino acids. Trimming stripped 4 bases from V and 4 bases from J, with 17 bases between. Here the CDR3 reads CASSYHSGDDNQPQHF. CDR3 bases: TGTGCCAGCAGTTATCATTCCGGGGACGATAATCAGCCCCAGCATTTT.

V gene TRBV4-3 combines with J gene TRBJ2-7; 8 bases match TRBD2. This CDR3 contains 15 residues. In germline, CDR1 is LGHNA, CDR2 YSLEER. J gave up 0 bases and V 1 base, and 2 bases lay outside the gene matches. The DNA for the CDR3 is TGCGCCAGCAGCCAAGGTCGGGGGGGCTCCTACGAGCAGTACTTC. As protein: CASSQGRGGSYEQYF.

This clonotype was seen more than once but under ten times. The J gene is TRBJ2-5, the V gene TRBV4-2; 12 bases line up with TRBD2. The CDR3 is 17 amino acids. With 4 bases clipped from V and 2 bases from J, the junction kept 8 bases outside the gene matches. Germline V CDR1 and CDR2: LGHNA, YNFKEQ. DNA for the CDR3: TGTGCCAGCAGCCCCATGACTAGCGGGAGATGGCAAGAGACCCAGTACTTC. The encoded protein is CASSPMTSGRWQETQYF.

Comments on this clonotype: Just one base apart from a much larger clone, this may be a read error. The chain carries TRBV29-1 and TRBJ2-1; 7 bases align to TRBD2. V lost 7 bases and J lost 10; bases outside the gene matches: 19. This CDR3 has 15 residues. Germline-derived CDR1 and CDR2 are SQVTM and ANQGSEA. For the CDR3, the DNA is TGCAGCGCATCAACTGGGCTAGCGGACTACGGGGAGCAGTTCTTC. It specifies CSASTGLADYGEQFF.

This clonotype was counted ten times or more. V and J are TRBV27 and TRBJ2-7, with D perhaps given as TRBD1 or TRBD2 (5 bases each). The V end was cut by 5 bases, the J end by 2 bases, with 10 bases between. The germline V gene encodes CDR1 MNHEY and CDR2 SMNVEV (reference sequence). This CDR3 is built from 13 residues. CDR3 sequence: CASSNRGAYEQYF. CDR3 coding DNA: TGTGCCAGCAGTAACCGAGGGGCCTACGAGCAGTACTTC.

This clonotype was counted at least ten times. The J gene is TRBJ1-2, the V gene TRBV4-1, with a possible D match to TRBD1 (5 bases). The length of the CDR3 is 11 residues. With 0 bases removed from V and 10 bases from J, the gap between germline ends came to 6 bases. Germline CDR1 MGHRA, CDR2 YSYEKL. CDR3 coding DNA: TGCGCCAGCAGCCAAGACAGGGCCTACACCTTC. Its protein product is CASSQDRAYTF.

This clonotype was seen at least ten times. The chain links TRBV13 to TRBJ2-3; possibly TRBD2 for D (6 bases). V lost 0 bases and J 2 bases, leaving 15 bases between the germline ends. The germline V gene encodes CDR1 PRHDT and CDR2 FYEKMQ (reference sequence). This CDR3 is built from 17 residues. The CDR3 coding sequence is TGTGCCAGCAGCTTAGGGCCACCCGGGACTGACACAGATACGCAGTATTTT. This translates into CASSLGPPGTDTDTQYF.

This clonotype was detected only a few times. The rearrangement uses TRBV4-1 and TRBJ2-7; D gene uncertain. The CDR3 is 13 residues long. The V gene's germline CDR1 is MGHRA and CDR2 YSYEKL. The V end was cut by 0 bases, the J end by 6 bases, with 9 bases between. The CDR3 nucleotides are TGCGCCAGCAGCCAAGAAAGGAGTACCGAGCAGTACTTC. Amino acid sequence: CASSQERSTEQYF.

This chain links TRBV7-9 with TRBJ1-2, with TRBD1 matching over 9 bases. Trimming at V came to 4 bases and at J to 3 bases, leaving 6 bases not matched to a gene. The CDR3 is 15 residues long. Looked up from germline, CDR1 is SEHNR and CDR2 is FQNEAQ (reference sequence). This CDR3 is CASSYGTGSYYGYTF. The CDR3 nucleotides read TGTGCCAGCAGCTATGGGACAGGGAGTTACTATGGCTACACCTTC.

This chain links TRBV12-3 or TRBV12-4 with TRBJ2-5; D is perhaps TRBD1 (5 bases). Deletions cut 6 bases from V and 3 bases from J, with 14 bases between. The CDR3 contains 14 residues. The CDR3 is CASSPVDREETQYF. The CDR3 nucleotides are TGTGCCAGCAGCCCAGTAGACAGAGAAGAGACCCAGTACTTC.

This clonotype was seen many times. The chain is built from TRBV4-3 and TRBJ2-7, with D possibly TRBD1 on 5 matching bases. The CDR3 is 14 amino acids. CDR1 is LGHNA and CDR2 is YSLEER in the germline V gene. V gave up 0 bases and J gave up 4 bases, with 10 bases separating them. The CDR3 loop is CASSQDGKGYEQYF. DNA for the CDR3: TGCGCCAGCAGCCAAGATGGAAAGGGGTACGAGCAGTACTTC.

This clonotype was counted ten times or more. This sequence joins TRBV5-1 and TRBJ2-7, with TRBD1 matching 7 bases. The ends lost 3 bases at V and 7 bases at J; junction bases unmatched: 19. The CDR3 contains 17 residues. Germline V lookup: CDR1 SGHRS, CDR2 YFSETQ. CDR3 bases: TGCGCCAGCAGCTCCCTCGACAGGGTTGGCCGGATCTGGGAGCAGTACTTC. This sequence encodes CASSSLDRVGRIWEQYF.

Of note for this clonotype: A single base separates this from a much larger clone, so it may be a read error. V gene TRBV6-5 combines with J gene TRBJ2-7; TRBD1 is a possible D gene (7 bases). The V and J ends lost 6 bases and 5 bases respectively, with 20 bases between them. The CDR3 has 15 amino acids. Germline CDR1 reads MNHEY; CDR2 reads SVGAGI. The CDR3 reads CASSFQGGNFHEQYF. In nucleotides, the CDR3 is TGTGCCAGCAGCTTCCAGGGGGGTAACTTCCACGAGCAGTACTTC.

This clonotype was counted many times. This chain joins TRBV29-1 and TRBJ2-7; 7 bases line up with TRBD1. There are 12 residues in the CDR3. In germline, CDR1 is SQVTM, CDR2 ANQGSEA. The V and J ends lost 6 bases and 2 bases, in that order; junction bases with no gene match: 4. CDR3 amino acids: CSVRDRPYEQYF. CDR3 in DNA: TGCAGCGTCCGGGACAGACCCTACGAGCAGTACTTC.

Worth noting for this clonotype: One base away lies a much larger clone, so this may be a sequencing read error. The chain uses TRBV30 and TRBJ2-7; 9 bases are shared with TRBD2. Germline V gene lookup returns CDR1 GTSNPN and CDR2 SVGIG (reference sequence). This CDR3 contains 14 residues. For the CDR3, the DNA is TGTGCCTGGAGACTAGCGGGTACTCACTACGAGCAGCACTTC. Translation gives CAWRLAGTHYEQHF.

This clonotype was seen at least ten times. This chain uses TRBV9 with TRBJ2-3; a weak D match, TRBD2 (5 bases). The length of the CDR3 is 16 residues. Germline V lookup: CDR1 SGDLS, CDR2 YYNGEE. Between the trimmed V and J ends, which lost 0 bases and 1 base, there was a span of 12 bases. DNA of the CDR3: TGTGCCAGCAGCGTAGAGTTTTGGGGAGGCACAGATACGCAGTATTTT. This sequence encodes CASSVEFWGGTDTQYF.

In this sample, this clonotype turned up a few times. The V and J genes are TRBV5-4 and TRBJ2-7; D call uncertain. Germline V gene sequence: CDR1 SGHNT, CDR2 YYREEE (reference sequence). V lost 4 bases to trimming and J lost 4 bases, with 18 bases between them. This CDR3 has 15 residues. The chain's CDR3 is CASSESMDVSYEQYF. The CDR3 DNA sequence: TGTGCCAGCAGCGAGAGTATGGATGTCTCATACGAGCAGTACTTC.